The TCR beta chain described here comes from a study of Ad26.COV2.S vaccination and SARS-CoV-2 variants (TCRdb year 2021). Background for the entire study: The specificity and breadth of SARS-CoV-2-reactive T cell receptors after Ad26.COV2.S vaccination were assessed by TCRbeta repertoire sequencing. A total of 32 samples were included in the TCR-sequenced set, comprising 19 Ad26.COV2.S vaccine recipients, 5 placebo recipients and 8 SARS-CoV-2 convalescent individuals. Overall study outcomes, separate from this receptor: Comparable non-spike TCR breadth was observed between vaccine and placebo recipients, consistent with only spike being contained in the vaccine. According to the authors, total T cell responses may have been underestimated by the TCR breadth and depth analyses. Higher spike-specific TCR breadth was observed in Ad26.COV2.S recipients than in placebo recipients (P = 0.0014). After vaccination, spike-specific CD8+ and CD4+ T cell responses were reported to show substantial breadth.

A remark on this clone: Its target antigen remains unknown. Base qualities are not provided; no much larger clone lies one nucleotide away.

V and J are truncated by 5 bases and 0 bases respectively, leaving an intervening sequence of 10 bases. CDR1 and CDR2 (SEHNR, FQNEAQ) derive from the germline V gene (reference sequence). Taken from cysteine to phenylalanine, the CDR3 has 14 residues. Solely the CDR3 DNA is kept, with 42 bases framed from the first base. This specimen's time point label, per the study, means: individuals recovered from natural SARS-CoV-2 infection. The immunoSEQ Assay was used to sequence TCRbeta CDR3 regions. After extraction, genomic DNA underwent amplification by bias-controlled multiplex PCR, followed by high-throughput sequencing. The source study handled its data this way. To quantify the absolute abundance of every unique TCRbeta CDR3 region, sequences were collapsed and filtered. T cell fraction was estimated by normalizing TCRbeta template counts to usable DNA, which was measured by amplifying reference genes present in all nucleated cells. Repertoire TCRs were annotated as SARS-CoV-2-specific by exact matching of V gene, CDR3 amino acid sequence and J gene to a known reactive TCR set. The reference SARS-CoV-2 TCR set was obtained from MIRA and was filtered for enrichment in COVID-19-positive ImmuneCODE repertoires, whereby public or cross-reactive TCRs were removed. Using the MIRA antigens, annotated TCRs were further analysed by specific ORF or by position within an ORF. Breadth was defined as the number of annotated unique rearrangements divided by the total number of unique productive rearrangements, and depth was defined as the summed frequency of the annotated unique rearrangements. Group comparisons of TCR breadth used two-sided Wilcoxon rank-sum tests. TCRdb took over this immuneACCESS table, retaining in-frame rearrangements with V and J assigned. Such tables are incomplete; in checked studies, under half of the missing clones stem from an unresolved V gene, and the remainder is unexplained. V and J calls and clone size are copied from that table; D and trimming were computed from the DNA. This sample gives over 110,000 clones in total; 80% to 90% of them show up just once. The top ten clones comprise approximately 5.1% of the sample.

The chain was built from TRBV7-9 and TRBJ1-2, and perhaps TRBD1 as D gene, on 5 matching bases. The specimen comprised peripheral blood, sampled after recovery from COVID-19. The TCR originated in a human donor who had recovered from COVID-19. The CDR3 is CASSLEQANYGYTF. The nucleotide sequence is TGTGCCAGCAGCCTGGAACAGGCTAACTATGGCTACACCTTC.